One sample yielded the 32 T cell receptor beta chains listed below, sequenced in a study of T-cell memory formation after mild COVID-19. TCRdb re-called the 5' RACE reads through MiXCR, storing one row per CDR3 protein. The profile shows 450,000 or so distinct CDR3 sequences, around 20% of them singletons. Input material: PBMCs or a T cell subset sorted from them (not recorded which). The source of these receptors is an adult woman who had mild COVID-19 (a few samples of this study predate the infection). Cell type and time point are not known.

This clonotype was found a few times. The chain uses TRBV24-1 and TRBJ2-7; possible D gene TRBD1, 6 bases. Trimming cost V 3 bases and J 2 bases, with 13 bases left between them. The CDR3 contains 15 residues. CDR1 is KGHDR and CDR2 is SFDVKD in the germline V gene. The CDR3 protein is CATSDARTETYEQYF. CDR3 nucleotides: TGTGCCACCAGTGATGCCCGGACAGAGACCTACGAGCAGTACTTC.

The chain carries TRBV4-1 and TRBJ2-1; tentative D call: TRBD2 (6 bases). CDR1 MGHRA and CDR2 YSYEKL come from the germline V gene. CDR3 length: 16 residues. V was cut by 4 bases and J by 5 bases, with 18 bases left in between. CDR3 amino acids: CASSRNSGLGDNEQFF. The CDR3 DNA reads as TGCGCCAGCAGCCGCAACTCGGGACTCGGAGACAATGAGCAGTTCTTC.

The V gene is TRBV6-2 or TRBV6-3, the J gene TRBJ2-5; TRBD1 might be the D (7 bases). This CDR3 comprises 14 residues. With 6 bases removed from V and 7 bases from J, the gap between germline ends came to 18 bases. CDR1 is MNHEY and CDR2 is SVGEGT in the germline V gene. In DNA, the CDR3 is TGTGCCAGCAGGGGGACGGGCCAGGGGGGGACCCAGTACTTC. Protein product: CASRGTGQGGTQYF.

This clonotype was seen more than once but under ten times. The CDR3 DNA reads as TGCAGCGCCGAACGGGTGTTGAACACTGAAGCTTTCTTT. It is translated as CSAERVLNTEAFF. The genes are TRBV29-1 and TRBJ1-1; no reliable D call. Germline V lookup: CDR1 SQVTM, CDR2 ANQGSEA. The CDR3 extends over 13 amino acids. V was trimmed by 7 bases and J by 0 bases, leaving 12 bases between them.

This clonotype was seen more than once but under ten times. The junction departs from the called germline gene at one end, perhaps through a read error. The chain combines TRBV28 with TRBJ2-5; D might be TRBD1 or TRBD2, each matching 5 bases. Germline V lookup: CDR1 MDHEN, CDR2 SYDVKM. The length of the CDR3 is 14 residues. The CDR3 bases are TGTGCCAGCATCCCAACCGTGGGGTACCGGGACGCAGCGTTC. It codes for CASIPTVGYRDAAF.

This clonotype was recorded many times. The rearrangement uses TRBV2 and TRBJ2-1; a possible D gene is TRBD2 (6 bases). V dropped 5 bases and J dropped 5 bases, with 16 bases sitting between them. This CDR3 has 15 amino acids. Germline lookup yields CDR1 SNHLY and CDR2 FYNNEI. Written as DNA, the CDR3 is TGTGCCAGCAGTCTTAGCGGAGCCTTGAACAATGAGCAGTTCTTC. Translated: CASSLSGALNNEQFF.

The chain couples TRBV6-1 to TRBJ2-7; D call uncertain. CDR3 size: 10 residues. The germline V and J ends were trimmed by 4 bases and 5 bases, with 3 bases remaining between them. CDR1 is MNHNS, CDR2 SASEGT, per germline. CDR3 sequence: CASSVNEQYF. CDR3 sequence (DNA): TGTGCCAGCAGTGTTAACGAGCAGTACTTC.

This clonotype is a singleton in its sample. The chain has TRBV7-2 and TRBJ1-2; D call uncertain. V lost 6 bases and J 5 bases, leaving 19 bases between the germline ends. Germline V gene sequence: CDR1 SGHTA, CDR2 FQGNSA. CDR3 length: 15 residues. The CDR3 nucleotides read TGTGCCAGCAGAAACCTTCCTATCCCACTATATGGCTACACCTTC. It encodes CASRNLPIPLYGYTF.

This clonotype was observed at least ten times. The chain joins TRBV29-1 to TRBJ2-1, with D possibly matching TRBD2 (6 bases). Germline CDR1 reads SQVTM; CDR2 reads ANQGSEA. The CDR3 sequence is 15 residues long. V dropped 0 bases and J dropped 7 bases, with 16 bases sitting between them. The CDR3 DNA reads as TGCAGCGTTGAAGATCTGTCAGGGAGGATGAATGAGCAGTTCTTC. Its protein product is CSVEDLSGRMNEQFF.

This clonotype showed up many times. The chain is built from TRBV12-5 and TRBJ1-1; D perhaps matches TRBD1 (5 bases). V was cut by 8 bases and J by 0 bases, with 16 bases left in between. The CDR3 is 15 amino acids. Germline V gives CDR1 LGHNT, CDR2 FRNRAP. The CDR3 protein is CASRRGPGLNTEAFF. The CDR3 DNA is TGTGCTAGTCGCCGGGGACCGGGTCTGAACACTGAAGCTTTCTTT.

This clonotype came up a few times. The rearrangement links TRBV5-1 to TRBJ1-1; the D is unclear. The germline V gene encodes CDR1 SGHRS and CDR2 YFSETQ. The CDR3 sequence is 15 residues long. V gave up 5 bases and J gave up 2 bases, with 16 bases separating them. CDR3 amino acids: CASSQLSGSNTEAFF. The DNA of the CDR3 is TGCGCCAGCAGTCAACTCTCCGGTTCCAACACTGAAGCTTTCTTT. Full variable domain (rest looked up from reference TRBV5-1 and TRBJ1-1): KAGVTQTPRYLIKTRGQQVTLSCSPISGHRSVSWYQQTPGQGLQFLFEYFSETQRNKGNFPGRFSGRQFSNSRSEMNVSTLELGDSALYLCASSQLSGSNTEAFFGQGTRLTVV.

This clonotype was seen a few times. The rearrangement uses TRBV3-1 and TRBJ2-3; D is unclear. The CDR3 runs 12 residues. Trimming stripped 2 bases from V and 4 bases from J, with 4 bases between. CDR1 is LGHDT and CDR2 is YNNKEL in the germline V gene (reference sequence). The CDR3 DNA reads as TGTGCCAGCAGCCAAAACCCAGATACGCAGTATTTT. It encodes CASSQNPDTQYF.

This clonotype was detected only a few times. J is TRBJ1-1 and V is TRBV7-9; TRBD1 matches at 7 bases. Trimming cost V 3 bases and J 2 bases; bases outside gene matches: 6. The V gene's germline CDR1 is SEHNR and CDR2 FQNEAQ (reference sequence). This CDR3 region has 15 residues. The DNA for the CDR3 is TGTGCCAGCAGCTTCGGGACAGACGTAAACACTGAAGCTTTCTTT. Its protein is CASSFGTDVNTEAFF.

This chain uses TRBV18 with TRBJ1-1; 7 bases fit TRBD1. The J segment lost 2 bases and the V segment lost 2 bases, leaving 8 bases of the junction unmatched. The germline CDR1 and CDR2 sequences are KGHSH and LQKENI. This CDR3 region has 16 residues. The CDR3 sequence: CASSPGRGARNTEAFF. The CDR3 DNA follows: TGTGCCAGCTCACCAGGCAGGGGGGCGCGTAACACTGAAGCTTTCTTT.

CDR3 sequence reads: CASSGDRGSGEQYF. The DNA of the CDR3 is TGCGCCAGCAGCGGGGACAGGGGCTCCGGCGAGCAGTACTTC. The V gene is TRBV5-1, the J gene TRBJ2-7; TRBD1 matches 10 bases. The germline V gene has CDR1 SGHRS and CDR2 YFSETQ. V was clipped by 4 bases and J by 6 bases; unmatched bases: 7. The CDR3 length is 14 residues. Full variable domain (remainder filled in from reference TRBV5-1 and TRBJ2-7): KAGVTQTPRYLIKTRGQQVTLSCSPISGHRSVSWYQQTPGQGLQFLFEYFSETQRNKGNFPGRFSGRQFSNSRSEMNVSTLELGDSALYLCASSGDRGSGEQYFGPGTRLTVT.

This chain joins TRBV5-1 and TRBJ1-2, with 7 bases identical to TRBD1. Unmatched junction bases numbered 9, after V lost 4 bases and J lost 0 bases. There are 16 residues in the CDR3. Germline CDR1 SGHRS, CDR2 YFSETQ. For the CDR3, the DNA is TGCGCCAGCAGCGCCGGGACAGCCGTTACTAACTATGGCTACACCTTC. Protein sequence: CASSAGTAVTNYGYTF.

This clonotype was seen repeatedly, ten times or more. The junction does not match germline at one end; this may be a read error. The rearrangement links TRBV7-2 to TRBJ2-1; 9 positions match TRBD2. CDR1 is SGHTA, CDR2 FQGNSA, per germline. The CDR3 is 13 amino acids. CDR3 coding DNA: TGTGCCAGCAGCTTAGAGCGCGGGAGGGCCCGCCACTTC. This sequence encodes CASSLERGRARHF.

This clonotype has a handful of counts. The V call is TRBV6-2 or TRBV6-3, the J call TRBJ2-7; D is possibly TRBD1 (5 bases). The CDR3 runs 14 residues. V dropped 6 bases and J dropped 2 bases, with 14 bases sitting between them. Per germline, CDR1 MNHEY and CDR2 SVGEGT. This chain's CDR3 is CASRSPDRTYEQYF. In DNA form, the CDR3 reads TGTGCCAGCAGAAGCCCCGACAGAACCTACGAGCAGTACTTC.

This clonotype was recorded at least ten times. The CDR3 reads CASTPGGRQETQYF. CDR3 coding DNA: TGTGCCAGCACCCCGGGGGGAAGGCAAGAGACCCAGTACTTC. This rearrangement joins TRBV7-9 to TRBJ2-5, with TRBD2 matching 7 bases. V lost 7 bases, J lost 2 bases, and 7 bases stayed unmatched. This CDR3 is built from 14 residues. Germline CDR1 is SEHNR and CDR2 is FQNEAQ (reference sequence).

Only a few counts were recorded for this clonotype. The chain uses TRBV30 and TRBJ2-2; TRBD2 matches at 12 bases. Germline CDR1 reads GTSNPN; CDR2 reads SVGIG (reference sequence). The J segment lost 3 bases and the V segment lost 3 bases, leaving 2 bases of the junction unmatched. This CDR3 has 15 amino acids. The CDR3 loop reads CAWSRLAGDTGELFF. The CDR3 region has the DNA TGTGCCTGGAGCAGACTAGCGGGAGACACCGGGGAGCTGTTTTTT.

J is TRBJ1-5 and V is TRBV6-2 or TRBV6-3; the D gene is possibly TRBD1 (6 bases). The CDR3 consists of 15 residues. Germline V gives CDR1 MNHEY, CDR2 SVGEGT. The V and J ends lost 5 bases and 7 bases respectively, with 18 bases between them. The CDR3 reads CASSHPGGSGQPQHF. The CDR3 DNA follows: TGTGCCAGCAGTCACCCGGGGGGCTCAGGACAGCCCCAGCATTTT.

This sequence joins TRBV29-1 and TRBJ2-5, with 8 bases aligning to TRBD1. V was clipped by 5 bases and J by 3 bases; unmatched bases: 2. The CDR3 has 12 amino acids. Germline values: CDR1 SQVTM, CDR2 ANQGSEA. The CDR3 nucleotides read TGCAGCGTTTCAGGGGGCGAAGAGACCCAGTACTTC. It yields the protein CSVSGGEETQYF.

This clonotype has ten or more counts. The chain has TRBV30 and TRBJ2-7, with 8 nucleotides matching TRBD1. Germline CDR1 reads GTSNPN; CDR2 reads SVGIG (reference sequence). V shed 3 bases and J 0 bases; nucleotides not matched to a gene: 4. The CDR3 is made up of 14 amino acids. CDR3 DNA sequence: TGTGCCTGGAGCACCGGGACAGGCTCCTACGAGCAGTACTTC. Protein product: CAWSTGTGSYEQYF.

The chain is built from TRBV20-1 and TRBJ1-1; D gene unclear. This CDR3 contains 12 residues. V lost 1 base and J lost 0, with 3 bases in between. CDR1 and CDR2 from the germline V gene are DFQATT and SNEGSKA (reference sequence). The CDR3 region has the DNA TGCAGTGCTAGAGTGGTGAACACTGAAGCTTTCTTT. Translated: CSARVVNTEAFF.

The chain joins TRBV6-5 to TRBJ1-2, with 10 bases that match TRBD1. V was pared by 7 bases and J by 0 bases, with 5 bases of the junction left unmatched. This CDR3 has 15 amino acids. Germline CDR1 reads MNHEY; CDR2 reads SVGAGI. The CDR3 is CASTGDRGTNYGYTF. The CDR3 DNA sequence: TGTGCCAGCACTGGGGACAGGGGAACTAACTATGGCTACACCTTC.

The J gene is TRBJ2-7, the V gene TRBV18; 8 nucleotides align to TRBD1. V dropped 6 bases and J dropped 0; count of bases not matched to a gene: 7. Germline loops: CDR1 KGHSH, CDR2 LQKENI. The CDR3 runs 15 residues. CDR3 sequence: CASSEGQASSYEQYF. The DNA of the CDR3 is TGTGCCAGCTCGGAGGGACAGGCGAGCTCCTACGAGCAGTACTTC. The whole variable domain, remainder taken from reference TRBV18 and TRBJ2-7, is NAGVMQNPRHLVRRRGQEARLRCSPMKGHSHVYWYRQLPEEGLKFMVYLQKENIIDESGMPKERFSAEFPKEGPSILRIQQVVRGDSAAYFCASSEGQASSYEQYFGPGTRLTVT.

The chain links TRBV4-1 to TRBJ2-3; D might be TRBD1 (7 bases). V lost 4 bases, J lost 6 bases, and 23 bases lay in between. CDR1 and CDR2 (germline): MGHRA, YSYEKL. The CDR3 extends over 17 amino acids. CDR3 in DNA: TGCGCCAGCAGCCCAGTGGAAAGGAGGGGGCCACGGGATACGCAGTATTTT. Its translation: CASSPVERRGPRDTQYF.

This clonotype was found a few times. This chain connects TRBV7-6 to TRBJ1-5, with a possible D match to TRBD1 (5 bases). The CDR3 contains 15 residues. The V end lost 1 base, the J end lost 4 bases, and 11 bases lay between the germline ends. The germline V gene has CDR1 SGHVS and CDR2 FNYEAQ. CDR3 loop: CASSLDTGINQPQHF. The CDR3 region has the DNA TGTGCCAGCAGCTTAGATACAGGAATTAATCAGCCCCAGCATTTT.

The chain is built from TRBV10-3 and TRBJ2-7, with a possible D match to TRBD2 (6 bases). The CDR3 runs to 13 residues. V lost 7 bases and J lost 3, with 13 bases in between. Germline assignment: CDR1 ENHRY and CDR2 SYGVKD. CDR3 loop: CAIMEGPGYEQYF. The CDR3 region has the DNA TGTGCCATCATGGAGGGGCCTGGCTACGAGCAGTACTTC.

This clonotype showed up just a few times. This chain joins TRBV19 and TRBJ2-1; 10 bases are shared with TRBD2. V gave up 3 bases and J gave up 2 bases; unmatched junction bases: 4. The CDR3 runs to 16 residues. Germline values: CDR1 LNHDA, CDR2 SQIVND (reference sequence). CDR3 bases: TGTGCCAGTAGTATTGCCCTAGCGGGGGCCTACAATGAGCAGTTCTTC. Its translation: CASSIALAGAYNEQFF.

This clonotype was seen many times. This chain links TRBV7-9 with TRBJ2-5, with D perhaps matching TRBD2 (7 bases). CDR1 SEHNR and CDR2 FQNEAQ come from the germline V gene (reference sequence). The CDR3 loop spans 15 amino acids. The V and J ends lost 4 bases and 4 bases respectively, with 16 bases between them. This CDR3 reads CASSYPLGGRETQYF. DNA for the CDR3: TGTGCCAGCAGCTACCCGTTGGGGGGGCGAGAGACCCAGTACTTC.

In this sample, this clonotype turned up a few times. V gene TRBV3-1 combines with J gene TRBJ2-2, with D uncertain. The CDR3 covers 15 residues. V was trimmed by 3 bases and J by 0 bases, leaving 8 bases between them. From germline, CDR1 is LGHDT and CDR2 YNNKEL (reference sequence). In DNA, the CDR3 is TGTGCCAGCAGCCACCTACACTCGAACACCGGGGAGCTGTTTTTT. Protein sequence: CASSHLHSNTGELFF. Looking up the rest from reference TRBV3-1 and TRBJ2-2 gives the full variable domain: DTAVSQTPKYLVTQMGNDKSIKCEQNLGHDTMYWYKQDSKKFLKIMFSYNNKELIINETVPNRFSPKSPDKAHLNLHINSLELGDSAVYFCASSHLHSNTGELFFGEGSRLTVL.